Given below is one T cell receptor (beta chain) in context. Antigen unknown. This CDR3 is built from 14 residues. V lost 7 bases and J lost 5, with 17 bases in between. Per germline, CDR1 SGHTA and CDR2 FQGNSA. This record belongs to a study of STAT5B mutations in CD4+ large granular lymphocyte leukemia. Points from the study as a whole: About a quarter of private leukemic clonotypes occurred rarely in other patients' non-leukemic repertoires. Top patient clones used TRBV06 genes more often: 8/27 versus 2/35 in controls. Of heterogeneous patient samples, only six or seven CD4-sorted ones were compared for clonality.

Sequencing was at survey level. Assay: immunoSEQ multiplex PCR; the TCRdb copy retains only in-frame clones and omits some. The sample yields thousands of clones, about nine tenths seen once. The J gene is TRBJ2-5, the V gene TRBV7-2; D is unclear. The receptor's source is a woman aged 65 to 85 with CD4+ T-cell large granular lymphocyte leukemia. The specimen was PBMCs. The CDR3 loop reads CASKPQTVLETQYF. As DNA, the CDR3 is TGTGCCAGCAAGCCGCAAACGGTGTTGGAGACCCAGTACTTC.